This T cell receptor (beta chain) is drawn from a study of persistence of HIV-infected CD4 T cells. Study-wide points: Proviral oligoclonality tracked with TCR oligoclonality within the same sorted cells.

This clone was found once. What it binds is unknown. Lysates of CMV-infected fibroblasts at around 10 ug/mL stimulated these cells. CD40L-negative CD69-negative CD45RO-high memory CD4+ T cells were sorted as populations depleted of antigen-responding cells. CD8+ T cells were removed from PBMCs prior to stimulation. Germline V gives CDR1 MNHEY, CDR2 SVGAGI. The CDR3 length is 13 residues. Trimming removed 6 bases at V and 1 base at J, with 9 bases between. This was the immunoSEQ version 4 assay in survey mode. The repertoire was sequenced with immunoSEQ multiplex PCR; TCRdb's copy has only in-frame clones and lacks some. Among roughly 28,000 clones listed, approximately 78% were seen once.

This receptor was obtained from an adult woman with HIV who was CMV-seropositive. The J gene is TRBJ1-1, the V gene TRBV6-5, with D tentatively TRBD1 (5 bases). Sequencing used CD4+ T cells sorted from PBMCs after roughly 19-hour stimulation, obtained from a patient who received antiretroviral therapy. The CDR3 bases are TGTGCCAGCAGCCGGACACAGAACACTGAAGCTTTCTTT. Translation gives CASSRTQNTEAFF.